These T cell receptor beta chains were read from a single sample in a study of glioma-infiltrating T cells. TCRdb reprocessed the multiplex PCR reads via MiXCR and lists one record per CDR3 protein. The table has about 1,800 distinct CDR3 sequences, around 28% seen once. Source material: glioma tissue, nonneoplastic brain tissue, or PBMCs (not recorded which). These receptors all come from a human donor with low-grade glioma or glioblastoma, undergoing nonglioma brain surgery, or in good health (not recorded which). CDR3s include the opening cysteine and the closing phenylalanine or tryptophan. The D gene is left open where the match is weak. For some rows the clone size is stated as once, few or many, or as a class when expanded; others skip it.

j_gene: TRBJ1-3; v_gene: TRBV12-3/TRBV12-4; len: 15; abundance: large; d_gene: .; CDR3aa: CASTPGGYSGNTIYF; CDR3nt: TGTGCCAGCACCCCGGGAGGTTACTCTGGAAACACCATATATTTT
j_gene: TRBJ2-4; v_gene: TRBV19; len: 17; abundance: medium-sized; d_gene: TRBD2; CDR3aa: CASSIRGSGTSDNIQYF; CDR3nt: TGTGCCAGTAGTATTAGGGGATCCGGGACTAGCGATAACATTCAGTACTTC
j_gene: TRBJ2-1; v_gene: TRBV2; len: 17; abundance: .; d_gene: TRBD2; CDR3aa: CASSEATSGRAYNEQFF; CDR3nt: TGTGCCAGCAGTGAAGCGACTAGCGGGAGGGCTTACAATGAGCAGTTCTTC
j_gene: TRBJ1-2; v_gene: TRBV29-1; len: 12; abundance: few; d_gene: .; CDR3aa: CSVEFRGYGYTF; CDR3nt: TGCAGCGTTGAATTCAGGGGCTATGGCTACACCTTC
j_gene: TRBJ2-1; v_gene: TRBV20-1; len: 14; abundance: medium-sized; d_gene: TRBD2; CDR3aa: CSASGRAAYNEQFF; CDR3nt: TGCAGTGCTAGCGGGAGGGCCGCCTACAATGAGCAGTTCTTC
j_gene: TRBJ2-3; v_gene: TRBV20-1; len: 15; abundance: medium-sized; d_gene: .; CDR3aa: CSARVPIRPTDTQYF; CDR3nt: TGCAGTGCTAGAGTGCCGATTAGACCCACAGATACGCAGTATTTT
j_gene: TRBJ2-3; v_gene: TRBV19; len: 14; abundance: .; d_gene: .; CDR3aa: CASRGAYSTDTQYF; CDR3nt: TGTGCCAGTAGGGGCGCTTACTCCACAGATACGCAGTATTTT
j_gene: TRBJ2-2; v_gene: TRBV24-1; len: 16; abundance: .; d_gene: TRBD1; CDR3aa: CATSDTHRGNTGELFF; CDR3nt: TGTGCCACCAGTGATACCCACAGGGGGAACACCGGGGAGCTGTTTTTT
j_gene: TRBJ2-1; v_gene: TRBV7-2; len: 18; abundance: medium-sized; d_gene: TRBD2; CDR3aa: CASSSGLAGGSFYNEQFF; CDR3nt: TGTGCCAGCAGCTCGGGACTAGCGGGAGGCTCATTCTACAATGAGCAGTTCTTC
j_gene: TRBJ2-4; v_gene: TRBV4-2; len: 15; abundance: .; d_gene: .; CDR3aa: CAGSQGEGNKNIQYF; CDR3nt: TGTGCCGGCAGCCAGGGGGAGGGAAACAAAAACATTCAGTACTTC
j_gene: TRBJ1-2; v_gene: TRBV19; len: 12; abundance: .; d_gene: .; CDR3aa: CASSFGGNGYTF; CDR3nt: TGTGCCAGTAGTTTCGGAGGGAATGGCTACACCTTC
j_gene: TRBJ1-6; v_gene: TRBV2; len: 13; abundance: .; d_gene: .; CDR3aa: CASRRMGISPLHF; CDR3nt: TGTGCCAGCAGGCGAATGGGGATTTCACCCCTCCACTTT
j_gene: TRBJ2-1; v_gene: TRBV19; len: 17; abundance: .; d_gene: TRBD1; CDR3aa: CASSRFPGQGSYDEQFF; CDR3nt: TGTGCCAGTAGTCGATTCCCGGGACAGGGCTCCTACGATGAGCAGTTCTTC
j_gene: TRBJ2-7; v_gene: TRBV6-6; len: 14; abundance: .; d_gene: .; CDR3aa: CASSYGFENVEQYF; CDR3nt: TGTGCCAGCAGTTACGGGTTCGAAAACGTCGAGCAGTACTTC
j_gene: TRBJ1-2; v_gene: TRBV12-3/TRBV12-4; len: 13; abundance: .; d_gene: .; CDR3aa: CASSFESDHGYTF; CDR3nt: TGTGCCAGCAGTTTCGAATCAGACCATGGCTACACCTTC
j_gene: TRBJ2-7; v_gene: TRBV29-1; len: 14; abundance: .; d_gene: TRBD1; CDR3aa: CSVVGDRAPYEQYF; CDR3nt: TGCAGCGTTGTAGGGGACAGGGCCCCCTACGAGCAGTACTTC
j_gene: TRBJ2-5; v_gene: TRBV20-1; len: 14; abundance: .; d_gene: .; CDR3aa: CSALYSETKETQYF; CDR3nt: TGCAGTGCGCTCTACTCGGAGACCAAAGAGACACAGTACTTC
j_gene: TRBJ1-1; v_gene: TRBV27; len: 13; abundance: large; d_gene: .; CDR3aa: CASSLSPDFEAFF; CDR3nt: TGTGCCAGCAGTTTATCCCCAGATTTTGAAGCTTTCTTT
j_gene: TRBJ2-3; v_gene: TRBV5-1; len: 12; abundance: few; d_gene: .; CDR3aa: CASSSSSDTQYF; CDR3nt: TGCGCCAGCAGCAGTTCATCAGATACGCAGTATTTT
j_gene: TRBJ2-1; v_gene: TRBV11-2; len: 13; abundance: medium-sized; d_gene: .; CDR3aa: CASSLRSYNEQFF; CDR3nt: TGTGCCAGCAGCTTAAGATCCTACAATGAGCAGTTCTTC
j_gene: TRBJ2-1; v_gene: TRBV11-3; len: 16; abundance: .; d_gene: TRBD2; CDR3aa: CASSSTGLAGDNEQFF; CDR3nt: TGTGCCAGCAGCTCCACGGGACTAGCGGGAGACAATGAGCAGTTCTTC
j_gene: TRBJ1-5; v_gene: TRBV5-1; len: 14; abundance: .; d_gene: .; CDR3aa: CASSLYPNNQPQHF; CDR3nt: TGCGCCAGCAGCTTGTATCCCAACAATCAGCCCCAGCATTTT
j_gene: TRBJ1-4; v_gene: TRBV12-3/TRBV12-4; len: 14; abundance: medium-sized; d_gene: .; CDR3aa: CASSLALLNEKLFF; CDR3nt: TGTGCCAGCAGTTTGGCTCTTCTGAATGAAAAACTGTTTTTT
j_gene: TRBJ1-1; v_gene: TRBV7-2; len: 15; abundance: medium-sized; d_gene: .; CDR3aa: CASSLVGGRYTEAFF; CDR3nt: TGTGCCAGCAGCTTAGTCGGGGGGCGGTACACTGAAGCTTTCTTT
j_gene: TRBJ2-1; v_gene: TRBV27; len: 16; abundance: medium-sized; d_gene: .; CDR3aa: CASTKGVPGLPNEQFF; CDR3nt: TGTGCCAGCACTAAAGGGGTACCGGGACTGCCCAATGAGCAGTTCTTC
j_gene: TRBJ1-1; v_gene: TRBV7-9; len: 14; abundance: .; d_gene: TRBD1; CDR3aa: CASSSLGTDDEAFF; CDR3nt: TGTGCCAGCAGCTCACTCGGGACAGATGATGAAGCTTTCTTT
j_gene: TRBJ2-7; v_gene: TRBV27; len: 15; abundance: medium-sized; d_gene: TRBD2; CDR3aa: CASSSGTSGLNEQYF; CDR3nt: TGTGCCAGCAGTTCCGGGACTAGCGGTTTAAACGAGCAGTACTTC
j_gene: TRBJ1-3; v_gene: TRBV19; len: 16; abundance: .; d_gene: .; CDR3aa: CASRGIGSHSGNTIYF; CDR3nt: TGTGCCAGTCGAGGCATAGGGAGTCACTCTGGAAACACCATATATTTT
j_gene: TRBJ2-1; v_gene: TRBV2; len: 15; abundance: .; d_gene: .; CDR3aa: CASSDRGSSYNEQFF; CDR3nt: TGTGCCAGCAGTGATCGGGGCAGCTCCTACAATGAGCAGTTCTTC
j_gene: TRBJ2-1; v_gene: TRBV20-1; len: 13; abundance: medium-sized; d_gene: .; CDR3aa: CSARALFENEQFF; CDR3nt: TGCAGTGCTAGAGCCCTATTCGAAAATGAGCAGTTCTTC
j_gene: TRBJ1-1; v_gene: TRBV20-1; len: 14; abundance: large; d_gene: .; CDR3aa: CSARETEMNTEAFF; CDR3nt: TGCAGTGCTAGGGAGACAGAGATGAACACTGAAGCTTTCTTT
j_gene: TRBJ1-6; v_gene: TRBV2; len: 13; abundance: medium-sized; d_gene: .; CDR3aa: CASGVTYNSPLHF; CDR3nt: TGTGCCAGCGGGGTAACCTATAATTCACCCCTCCACTTT
j_gene: TRBJ2-7; v_gene: TRBV2; len: 15; abundance: .; d_gene: TRBD2; CDR3aa: CASRDGLAGAYEQYF; CDR3nt: TGTGCCAGCAGAGATGGACTAGCGGGAGCCTACGAGCAGTACTTC
j_gene: TRBJ2-7; v_gene: TRBV15; len: 14; abundance: medium-sized; d_gene: .; CDR3aa: CATSGWDGSYEQYF; CDR3nt: TGTGCCACCAGCGGTTGGGACGGATCCTACGAGCAGTACTTC
j_gene: TRBJ2-1; v_gene: TRBV6-4; len: 13; abundance: medium-sized; d_gene: .; CDR3aa: CASSGREGDEQFF; CDR3nt: TGTGCCAGCAGTGGGAGGGAGGGGGATGAGCAGTTCTTC
j_gene: TRBJ1-1; v_gene: TRBV12-3/TRBV12-4; len: 15; abundance: .; d_gene: .; CDR3aa: CASSRGGGLNTEAFF; CDR3nt: TGTGCTAGCAGTCGCGGAGGGGGACTGAACACTGAAGCTTTCTTT
j_gene: TRBJ2-7; v_gene: TRBV7-3; len: 13; abundance: large; d_gene: .; CDR3aa: CASSSWDGNEQYF; CDR3nt: TGTGCCAGCAGCTCTTGGGATGGAAACGAGCAGTACTTC
j_gene: TRBJ2-7; v_gene: TRBV2; len: 15; abundance: .; d_gene: TRBD2; CDR3aa: CASSELAGGPYEQYF; CDR3nt: TGTGCCAGCAGTGAACTAGCGGGAGGCCCCTACGAGCAGTACTTC
j_gene: TRBJ2-1; v_gene: TRBV29-1; len: 13; abundance: .; d_gene: .; CDR3aa: CSVEGSGSHEQLF; CDR3nt: TGCAGCGTTGAGGGGTCAGGGTCCCATGAGCAGTTATTC
j_gene: TRBJ1-1; v_gene: TRBV7-2; len: 14; abundance: .; d_gene: .; CDR3aa: CASSTGPLSTEAFF; CDR3nt: TGTGCCAGCAGCACTGGGCCCCTAAGCACTGAAGCTTTCTTT
j_gene: TRBJ1-5; v_gene: TRBV30; len: 13; abundance: .; d_gene: .; CDR3aa: CAWSEDSNQPQHF; CDR3nt: TGTGCCTGGAGTGAGGATAGCAATCAGCCCCAGCATTTT
j_gene: TRBJ1-1; v_gene: TRBV27; len: 16; abundance: medium-sized; d_gene: TRBD1; CDR3aa: CASSSGQGQANTEAFF; CDR3nt: TGTGCCAGCAGTTCTGGACAGGGCCAGGCGAACACTGAAGCTTTCTTT
j_gene: TRBJ1-2; v_gene: TRBV5-4; len: 11; abundance: .; d_gene: .; CDR3aa: CASSLGSGYTF; CDR3nt: TGTGCCAGCAGCTTGGGCAGTGGCTACACCTTC
j_gene: TRBJ1-1; v_gene: TRBV5-1; len: 13; abundance: .; d_gene: TRBD1; CDR3aa: CASSADRAGEAFF; CDR3nt: TGCGCCAGCAGCGCGGACAGGGCCGGGGAAGCTTTCTTT
j_gene: TRBJ2-1; v_gene: TRBV20-1; len: 14; abundance: medium-sized; d_gene: .; CDR3aa: CSASKVAVNNEQFF; CDR3nt: TGCAGTGCTAGTAAGGTAGCGGTTAACAATGAGCAGTTCTTC
j_gene: TRBJ2-7; v_gene: TRBV10-1; len: 16; abundance: large; d_gene: .; CDR3aa: CASSDGFVQGPYEQYF; CDR3nt: TGCGCCAGCAGTGATGGGTTCGTTCAGGGCCCCTACGAGCAGTACTTC
j_gene: TRBJ1-4; v_gene: TRBV12-3/TRBV12-4; len: 15; abundance: .; d_gene: .; CDR3aa: CASSTYRRYNEKLFF; CDR3nt: TGTGCCAGCAGTACCTACAGACGCTATAATGAAAAACTGTTTTTT
j_gene: TRBJ2-7; v_gene: TRBV3-1; len: 11; abundance: medium-sized; d_gene: .; CDR3aa: CASSHGEEQYF; CDR3nt: TGTGCCAGCAGCCACGGCGAGGAGCAGTACTTC
j_gene: TRBJ2-5; v_gene: TRBV20-1; len: 14; abundance: medium-sized; d_gene: .; CDR3aa: CSAIPESYQETQYF; CDR3nt: TGCAGTGCTATTCCGGAGAGCTACCAAGAGACCCAGTACTTC
j_gene: TRBJ1-1; v_gene: TRBV12-3/TRBV12-4; len: 13; abundance: .; d_gene: .; CDR3aa: CASSFAENTKAFF; CDR3nt: TGTGCCAGCAGTTTCGCCGAGAACACTAAAGCTTTCTTT
j_gene: TRBJ2-1; v_gene: TRBV28; len: 14; abundance: medium-sized; d_gene: TRBD2; CDR3aa: CASSGLAGVNEQFF; CDR3nt: TGTGCCAGCAGTGGACTAGCGGGAGTTAATGAGCAGTTCTTC
j_gene: TRBJ1-2; v_gene: TRBV29-1; len: 15; abundance: few; d_gene: TRBD1; CDR3aa: CSVEGSTGDNYGYTF; CDR3nt: TGCAGCGTTGAAGGTAGTACAGGGGACAACTATGGCTACACCTTC
j_gene: TRBJ2-1; v_gene: TRBV19; len: 15; abundance: .; d_gene: .; CDR3aa: CASSIGTRVRNEQFF; CDR3nt: TGTGCCAGTAGTATAGGGACTCGGGTGAGGAATGAGCAGTTCTTC